Reported below is one T cell receptor (beta chain). Its antigen is not identified. The data are from a study of vaccination effects on CD4 cells after COVID-19. Peptide-pool stimulation followed by sequencing identified expanded antigen-specific CD4+ clonotypes in the ViraFEST assay. It was after around eleven days of culture that CD4+ T cells were isolated. Of the BNT162b2 and mRNA-1273 vaccines, participants received two doses of one or the other. Study-wide results and limits: Healthy vaccinees showed cross-reactivity with common cold coronaviruses in only 1 of 255 vaccine-induced clones. Few convalescent patients, and no early post-infection timepoints, were available to the study.

This table comes from immunoSEQ multiplex PCR, and its TCRdb copy is limited to in-frame clones, with some not included. The profile shows tens of thousands of clones, 65% to 75% of them singletons. The source is a human donor who received a COVID-19 vaccine. The sequenced sample was CD4+ T cells from PBMCs cultured with HCoV-OC43 spike peptides, obtained after COVID-19 vaccination. Subset defined: HCoV-OC43 spike overlapping peptide pool stimulation.

The CDR3 region has the DNA TGTGCCAGTAGTAGATGGGGAGACAGCAATCAGCCCCAGCATTTT. The encoded protein is CASSRWGDSNQPQHF. This rearrangement joins TRBV19 to TRBJ1-5; D remains unclear. Trimming took 4 bases from V and 1 from J, leaving 11 bases between them. Germline CDR1 and CDR2: LNHDA and SQIVND (reference sequence). The CDR3 contains 15 residues.